This record covers a single TCR beta chain. Its antigen is undetermined. The data were taken from a study of T cell responses to AZD1222 COVID-19 vaccine. The wider study: Second doses at about 4 or about 12 weeks were pooled.

Overall study results and limits: Among AZD1222 vaccinees, only five to seven were seropositive at baseline. In a largely white British group with more females than males, clonal diversity was possibly underestimated.

Sequenced by immunoSEQ multiplex PCR; TCRdb stores in-frame clones only, minus some. The sample yields 90,000 to 110,000 clones, roughly 90% seen once. The source of this sequence is an adult in good health. The starting material was peripheral blood, obtained on day 0 of AZD1222 vaccination.

In nucleotides, the CDR3 is TGTGCCAGCAGCCAAGCCGGGGGAGAAGCTTTCTTT. This sequence encodes CASSQAGGEAFF. The rearrangement uses TRBV3-1 (or the pseudogene TRBV3-2) and TRBJ1-1; a possible D gene is TRBD1 (5 bases). Per the germline V gene, CDR1 is LGHDT and CDR2 is YNNKEL (reference sequence). The CDR3 runs 12 residues. Trimming pared 1 base from V and 8 bases from J, leaving 8 bases between.